Presented here are 14 T cell receptor beta chains from one specimen sequenced in a study of blood T cell repertoires in COVID-19. Only in-frame clones appear in the TCRdb table, and some are missing; sequencing was by immunoSEQ multiplex PCR. The repertoire holds over 30,000 clones, with approximately 82% as singletons. Sequences were obtained from peripheral blood. The source of these receptors is a man older than 75 with active or convalescent COVID-19.

The CDR3 nucleotides read TGTGCCACCGGACAGGGAGGATCCTACGAGCAGTACTTC. Translated, it gives CATGQGGSYEQYF. The chain is built from TRBV13 and TRBJ2-7; TRBD1 agrees at 8 bases. V lost 10 bases and J lost 1; bases outside the gene matches: 6. This CDR3 contains 13 residues. CDR1 is PRHDT and CDR2 is FYEKMQ in the germline V gene (reference sequence).

The chain couples TRBV15 to TRBJ1-4; D not certain. Germline V gene data show CDR1 as LNHNV and CDR2 as YYDKDF (reference sequence). The CDR3 runs 13 residues. Trimming pared 2 bases from V and 4 bases from J, leaving 5 bases between. The CDR3 nucleotides read TGTGCCACCAGCAGAACATTTAATGAAAAACTGTTTTTT. Translating it yields CATSRTFNEKLFF.

The rearrangement links TRBV2 to TRBJ1-6; the match to TRBD1 covers 8 bases. This CDR3 has 15 amino acids. CDR1 is SNHLY and CDR2 is FYNNEI in the germline V gene. J gave up 7 bases and V 2 bases, and 4 bases lay outside the gene matches. The CDR3 spells CASSELRTGNSPLHF. In DNA, the CDR3 is TGTGCCAGCAGTGAACTGAGGACAGGGAATTCACCCCTCCACTTT.

The CDR3 DNA is TGCAGCGTGGGGGGACGGCTCCCTACAACCACTGAAGCTTTCTTT. This gives the protein CSVGGRLPTTTEAFF. The gene calls are TRBV29-1 and TRBJ1-1; D may be TRBD1 (5 bases). V was trimmed by 6 bases and J by 4 bases, leaving 21 bases between them. This CDR3 region has 15 residues. The germline CDR1 and CDR2 sequences are SQVTM and ANQGSEA.

The DNA of the CDR3 is TGTGCCACCGACAATGGCCAAGAGACCCAGTACTTC. It specifies CATDNGQETQYF. V is TRBV18 and J is TRBJ2-5; D gene ambiguous. Germline CDR1 reads KGHSH; CDR2 reads LQKENI. The CDR3 runs 12 residues. The V end was cut by 10 bases, the J end by 1 base, with 10 bases between. The full variable domain, with the rest looked up from reference TRBV18 and TRBJ2-5, is NAGVMQNPRHLVRRRGQEARLRCSPMKGHSHVYWYRQLPEEGLKFMVYLQKENIIDESGMPKERFSAEFPKEGPSILRIQQVVRGDSAAYFCATDNGQETQYFGPGTRLLVL.

The genes are TRBV20-1 and TRBJ2-7, with 8 positions matching TRBD1. J gave up 3 bases and V 6 bases, and 10 bases lay outside the gene matches. There are 14 residues in the CDR3. The germline V gene encodes CDR1 DFQATT and CDR2 SNEGSKA (reference sequence). For the CDR3, the DNA is TGCAGTGCCAGTCGACCAGGGGGCGGCTACGAGCAGTACTTC. This encodes CSASRPGGGYEQYF.

This clone was found a few times. The rearrangement uses TRBV5-4 and TRBJ2-5, with a possible D match to TRBD2 (6 bases). The V end lost 2 bases, the J end lost 4 bases, and 9 bases lay between the germline ends. Germline V CDR1 and CDR2: SGHNT, YYREEE (reference sequence). This CDR3 is 13 amino acids long. CDR3 coding DNA: TGTGCCAGCAGCTTAGCGGGCCTAGAGACCCAGTACTTC. It specifies CASSLAGLETQYF.

The chain joins TRBV24-1 to TRBJ2-1; 9 bases match TRBD1. CDR1 is KGHDR, CDR2 SFDVKD, per germline. The V gene end was trimmed by 3 bases and the J gene end by 5 bases; junction bases not matched to a gene: 7. This CDR3 spans 16 amino acids. The CDR3 DNA sequence: TGTGCCACCAGTGATCCCCGGACAGGGGCTAACAATGAGCAGTTCTTC. It is translated as CATSDPRTGANNEQFF.

The CDR3 region is CASRKLAGQDNEQFF. In nucleotides, the CDR3 is TGTGCCAGCAGAAAACTAGCGGGACAAGATAATGAGCAGTTCTTC. The chain employs TRBV11-2 and TRBJ2-1, with 10 bases matching TRBD2. There are 15 residues in the CDR3. Germline V gene data show CDR1 as SGHAT and CDR2 as FQNNGV. Losses at the gene ends were 6 bases for V and 7 bases for J; bases not matched to a gene: 9. The full variable domain, with the rest looked up from reference TRBV11-2 and TRBJ2-1, is EAGVAQSPRYKIIEKRQSVAFWCNPISGHATLYWYQQILGQGPKLLIQFQNNGVVDDSQLPKDRFSAERLKGVDSTLKIQPAKLEDSAVYLCASRKLAGQDNEQFFGPGTRLTVL.

V is TRBV6-2 or TRBV6-3 and J is TRBJ1-1; D is possibly TRBD1 (6 bases). Germline V CDR1 and CDR2: MNHEY, SVGEGT. Trimming stripped 2 bases from V and 0 bases from J, with 10 bases between. The CDR3 extends over 15 amino acids. The CDR3 DNA sequence: TGTGCCAGCAGTTACGGGGGCAAGGTGAACACTGAAGCTTTCTTT. This codes for CASSYGGKVNTEAFF.

This chain links TRBV13 with TRBJ2-2; maybe TRBD2 (5 bases). This CDR3 region has 14 residues. Germline V gene sequence: CDR1 PRHDT, CDR2 FYEKMQ (reference sequence). Trimming removed 7 bases at V and 2 bases at J, with 11 bases between. The chain's CDR3 is CASNRGRNTGELFF. CDR3 DNA sequence: TGTGCCAGCAATCGGGGTCGCAACACCGGGGAGCTGTTTTTT.

DNA for the CDR3: TGTGCCAGCACCCACGGACAGGCCACGAACACCGGGGAGCTGTTTTTT. Translated: CASTHGQATNTGELFF. The V gene is TRBV3-1 (or the pseudogene TRBV3-2), the J gene TRBJ2-2; TRBD1 aligns across 7 bases. Germline trimming cut 7 bases from V and 0 bases from J; bases unmatched to any gene: 8. Germline lookup yields CDR1 LGHDT and CDR2 YNNKEL (reference sequence). This CDR3 is 16 amino acids long.

The rearrangement joins TRBV19 to TRBJ1-5, with D possibly matching TRBD1 (5 bases). Germline values: CDR1 LNHDA, CDR2 SQIVND (reference sequence). CDR3 length: 14 amino acids. Trimming stripped 10 bases from V and 2 bases from J, with 15 bases between. Written as DNA, the CDR3 is TGTGCCACGGAGTTGGGGGGGGGCAATCAGCCCCAGCATTTT. Amino acids: CATELGGGNQPQHF.

The count of this clone is one. The V and J genes are TRBV29-1 and TRBJ2-7; possibly TRBD2 for D (7 bases). This CDR3 contains 13 residues. V shed 6 bases and J shed 6 bases, with 18 bases lying between them. Per the germline V gene, CDR1 is SQVTM and CDR2 is ANQGSEA. The CDR3 DNA is TGCAGCGTGAGGTCCCCCGGGGGGCTCGAGCAGTACTTC. It yields the protein CSVRSPGGLEQYF.